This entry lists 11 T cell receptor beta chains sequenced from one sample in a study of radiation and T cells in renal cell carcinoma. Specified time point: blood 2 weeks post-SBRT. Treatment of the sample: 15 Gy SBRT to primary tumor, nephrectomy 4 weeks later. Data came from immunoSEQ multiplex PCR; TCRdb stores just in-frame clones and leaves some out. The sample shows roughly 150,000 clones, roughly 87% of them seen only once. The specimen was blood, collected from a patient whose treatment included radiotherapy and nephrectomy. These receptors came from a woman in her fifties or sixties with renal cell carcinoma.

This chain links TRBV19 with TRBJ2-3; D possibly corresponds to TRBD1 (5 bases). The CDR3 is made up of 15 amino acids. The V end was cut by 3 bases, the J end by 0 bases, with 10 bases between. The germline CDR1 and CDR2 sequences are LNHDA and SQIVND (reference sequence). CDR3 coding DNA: TGTGCCAGTAGTATGGGGCAGCCTAGCACAGATACGCAGTATTTT. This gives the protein CASSMGQPSTDTQYF.

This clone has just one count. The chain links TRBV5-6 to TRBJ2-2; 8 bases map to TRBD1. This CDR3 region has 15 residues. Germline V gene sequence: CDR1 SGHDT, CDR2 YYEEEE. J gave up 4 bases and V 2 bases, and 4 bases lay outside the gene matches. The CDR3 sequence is CASSFVTGGTGELFF. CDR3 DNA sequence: TGTGCCAGCAGCTTCGTAACAGGGGGCACCGGGGAGCTGTTTTTT. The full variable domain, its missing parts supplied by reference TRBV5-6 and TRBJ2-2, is DAGVTQSPTHLIKTRGQQVTLRCSPKSGHDTVSWYQQALGQGPQFIFQYYEEEERQRGNFPDRFSGHQFPNYSSELNVNALLLGDSALYLCASSFVTGGTGELFFGEGSRLTVL.

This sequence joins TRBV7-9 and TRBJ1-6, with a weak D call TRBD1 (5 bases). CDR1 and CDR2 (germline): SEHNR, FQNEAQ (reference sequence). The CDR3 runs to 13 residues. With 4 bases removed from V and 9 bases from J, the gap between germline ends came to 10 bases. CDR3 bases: TGTGCCAGCAGCTCCCCAGGGAGTTCACCCCTCCACTTT. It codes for CASSSPGSSPLHF.

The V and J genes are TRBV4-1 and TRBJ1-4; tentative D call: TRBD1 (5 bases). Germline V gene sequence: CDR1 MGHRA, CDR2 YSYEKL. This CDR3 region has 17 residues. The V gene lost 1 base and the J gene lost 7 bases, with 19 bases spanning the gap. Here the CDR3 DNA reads TGCGCCAGCAGCCAAGTAAATGTTAGGGGCGGGAGTGAAAAACTGTTTTTT. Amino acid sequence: CASSQVNVRGGSEKLFF.

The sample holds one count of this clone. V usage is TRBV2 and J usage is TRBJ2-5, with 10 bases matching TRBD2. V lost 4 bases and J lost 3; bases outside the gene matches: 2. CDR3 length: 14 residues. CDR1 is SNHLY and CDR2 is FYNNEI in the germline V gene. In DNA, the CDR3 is TGTGCCAGCAGTGCCGGACTAGCGGAAGAGACCCAGTACTTC. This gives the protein CASSAGLAEETQYF.

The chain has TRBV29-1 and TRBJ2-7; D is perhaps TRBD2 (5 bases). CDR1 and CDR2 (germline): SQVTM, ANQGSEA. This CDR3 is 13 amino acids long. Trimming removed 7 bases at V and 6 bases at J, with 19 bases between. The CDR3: CSAGLTGSPEQYF. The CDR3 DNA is TGCAGCGCTGGACTCACGGGGTCCCCCGAGCAGTACTTC.

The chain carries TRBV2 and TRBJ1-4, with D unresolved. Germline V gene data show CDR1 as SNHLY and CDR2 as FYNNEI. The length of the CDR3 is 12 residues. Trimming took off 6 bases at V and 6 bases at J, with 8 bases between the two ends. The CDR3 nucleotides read TGTGCCAGCAGAGGACCGGATGAAAAACTGTTTTTT. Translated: CASRGPDEKLFF.

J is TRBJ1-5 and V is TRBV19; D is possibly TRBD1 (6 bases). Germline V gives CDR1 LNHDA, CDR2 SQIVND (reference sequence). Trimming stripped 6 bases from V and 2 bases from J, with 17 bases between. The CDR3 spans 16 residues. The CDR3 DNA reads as TGTGCCAGTAGGCGACAGGTGTCCGGAGGCAATCAGCCCCAGCATTTT. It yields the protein CASRRQVSGGNQPQHF.

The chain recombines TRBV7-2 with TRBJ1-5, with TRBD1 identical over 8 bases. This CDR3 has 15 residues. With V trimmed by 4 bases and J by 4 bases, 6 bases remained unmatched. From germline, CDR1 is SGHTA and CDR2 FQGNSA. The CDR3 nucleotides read TGTGCCAGCAGCTCGGACAGGGTTTTAAATCAGCCCCAGCATTTT. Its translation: CASSSDRVLNQPQHF.

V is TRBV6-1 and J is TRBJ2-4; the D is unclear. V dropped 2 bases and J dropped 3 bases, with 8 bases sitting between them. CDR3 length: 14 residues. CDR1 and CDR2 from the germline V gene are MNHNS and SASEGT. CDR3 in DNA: TGTGCCAGCAGTGAACAGACAAGCAAAAACATTCAGTACTTC. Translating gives CASSEQTSKNIQYF.

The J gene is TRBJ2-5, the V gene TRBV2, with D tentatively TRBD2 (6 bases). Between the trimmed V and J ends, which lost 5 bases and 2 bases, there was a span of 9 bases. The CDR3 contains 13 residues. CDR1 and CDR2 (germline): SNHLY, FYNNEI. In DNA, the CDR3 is TGTGCCAGCAGTACCGGGGGACAAGAGACCCAGTACTTC. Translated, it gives CASSTGGQETQYF. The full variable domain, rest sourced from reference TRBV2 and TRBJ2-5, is EPEVTQTPSHQVTQMGQEVILRCVPISNHLYFYWYRQILGQKVEFLVSFYNNEISEKSEIFDDQFSVERPDGSNFTLKIRSTKLEDSAMYFCASSTGGQETQYFGPGTRLLVL.